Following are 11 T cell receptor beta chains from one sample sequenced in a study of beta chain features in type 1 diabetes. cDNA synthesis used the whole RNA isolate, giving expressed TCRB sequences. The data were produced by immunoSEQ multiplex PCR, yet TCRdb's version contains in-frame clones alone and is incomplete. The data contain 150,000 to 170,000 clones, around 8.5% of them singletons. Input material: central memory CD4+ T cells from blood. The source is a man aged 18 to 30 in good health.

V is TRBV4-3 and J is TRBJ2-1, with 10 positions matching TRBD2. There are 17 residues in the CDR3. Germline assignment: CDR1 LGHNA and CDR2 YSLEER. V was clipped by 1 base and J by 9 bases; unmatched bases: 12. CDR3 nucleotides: TGCGCCAGCAGCCAAGCGTCACGTCCGCTAGCGGGGGCTGAGCAGTTCTTC. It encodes CASSQASRPLAGAEQFF.

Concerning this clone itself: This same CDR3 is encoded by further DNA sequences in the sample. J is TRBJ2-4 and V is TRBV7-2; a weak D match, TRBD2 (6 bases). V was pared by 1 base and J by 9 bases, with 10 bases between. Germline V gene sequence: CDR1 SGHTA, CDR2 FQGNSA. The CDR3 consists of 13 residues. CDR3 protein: CASSLGTGGIQYF. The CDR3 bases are TGTGCCAGCAGCTTAGGTACCGGGGGCATTCAGTACTTC. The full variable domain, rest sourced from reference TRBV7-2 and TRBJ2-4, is GAGVSQSPSNKVTEKGKDVELRCDPISGHTALYWYRQSLGQGLEFLIYFQGNSAPDKSGLPSDRFSAERTGGSVSTLTIQRTQQEDSAVYLCASSLGTGGIQYFGAGTRLSVL.

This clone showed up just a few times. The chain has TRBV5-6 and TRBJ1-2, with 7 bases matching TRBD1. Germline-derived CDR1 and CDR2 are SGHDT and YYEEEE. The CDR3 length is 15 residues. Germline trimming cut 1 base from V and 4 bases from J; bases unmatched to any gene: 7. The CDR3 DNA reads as TGTGCCAGCAGCTTGATGACAGGGCGCACCTATGGCTACACCTTC. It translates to CASSLMTGRTYGYTF. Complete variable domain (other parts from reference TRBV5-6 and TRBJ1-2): DAGVTQSPTHLIKTRGQQVTLRCSPKSGHDTVSWYQQALGQGPQFIFQYYEEEERQRGNFPDRFSGHQFPNYSSELNVNALLLGDSALYLCASSLMTGRTYGYTFGSGTRLTVV.

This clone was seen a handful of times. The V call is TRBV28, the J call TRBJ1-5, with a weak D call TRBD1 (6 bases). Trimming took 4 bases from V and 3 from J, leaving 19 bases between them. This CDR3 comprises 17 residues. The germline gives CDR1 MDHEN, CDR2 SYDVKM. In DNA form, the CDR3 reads TGTGCCAGCAGTTACCTTCATTACAGGGTTCCCAATCAGCCCCAGCATTTT. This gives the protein CASSYLHYRVPNQPQHF.

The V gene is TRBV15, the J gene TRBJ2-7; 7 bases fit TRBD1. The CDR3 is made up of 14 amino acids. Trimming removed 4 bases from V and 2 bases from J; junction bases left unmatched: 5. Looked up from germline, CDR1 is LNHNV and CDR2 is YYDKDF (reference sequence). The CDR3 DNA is TGTGCCACCAGCAAGCGACAGGGCCCCTACGAGCAGTACTTC. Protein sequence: CATSKRQGPYEQYF. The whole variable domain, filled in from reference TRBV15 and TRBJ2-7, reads DAMVIQNPRYQVTQFGKPVTLSCSQTLNHNVMYWYQQKSSQAPKLLFHYYDKDFNNEADTPDNFQSRRPNTSFCFLDIRSPGLGDTAMYLCATSKRQGPYEQYFGPGTRLTVT.

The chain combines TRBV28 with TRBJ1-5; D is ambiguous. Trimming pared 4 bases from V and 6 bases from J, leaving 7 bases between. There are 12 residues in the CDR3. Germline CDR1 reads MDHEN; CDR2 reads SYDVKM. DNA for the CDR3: TGTGCCAGCAGTTCTTGGGCTCAGCCCCAGCATTTT. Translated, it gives CASSSWAQPQHF.

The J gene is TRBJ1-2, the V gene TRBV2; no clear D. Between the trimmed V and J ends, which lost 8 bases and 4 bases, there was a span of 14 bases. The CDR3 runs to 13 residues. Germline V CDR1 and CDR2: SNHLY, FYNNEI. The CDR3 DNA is TGTGCCAGCCATCGAGAACCCTCCTATGGCTACACCTTC. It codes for CASHREPSYGYTF.

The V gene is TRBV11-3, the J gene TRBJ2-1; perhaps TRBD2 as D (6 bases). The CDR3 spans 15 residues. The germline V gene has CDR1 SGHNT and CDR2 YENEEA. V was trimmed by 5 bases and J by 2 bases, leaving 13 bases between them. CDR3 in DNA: TGTGCCAGCAGCCCGAGGACTACCCCCTACAATGAGCAGTTCTTC. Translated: CASSPRTTPYNEQFF.

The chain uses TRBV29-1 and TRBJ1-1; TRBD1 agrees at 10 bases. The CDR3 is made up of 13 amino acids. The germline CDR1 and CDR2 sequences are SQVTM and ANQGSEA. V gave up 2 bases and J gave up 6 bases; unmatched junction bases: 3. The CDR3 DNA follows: TGCAGCGTTGAAAGGACAGGGGGGGCTGAAGCTTTCTTT. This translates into CSVERTGGAEAFF.

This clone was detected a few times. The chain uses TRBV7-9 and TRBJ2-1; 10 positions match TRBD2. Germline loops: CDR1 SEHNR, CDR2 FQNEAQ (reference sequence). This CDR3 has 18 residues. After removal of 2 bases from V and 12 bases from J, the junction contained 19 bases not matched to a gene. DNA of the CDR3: TGTGCCAGCAGCTTAAGCTCACTGATTAGCGGGGGGCGGGGGGCGCAGTTCTTC. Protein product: CASSLSSLISGGRGAQFF.

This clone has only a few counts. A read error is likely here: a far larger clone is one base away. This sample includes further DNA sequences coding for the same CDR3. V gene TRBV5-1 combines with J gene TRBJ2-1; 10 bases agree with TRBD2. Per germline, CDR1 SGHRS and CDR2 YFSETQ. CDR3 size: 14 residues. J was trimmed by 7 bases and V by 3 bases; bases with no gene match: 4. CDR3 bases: TGCGCCAGCAGCTACCCGGGACTAGCGAATGAGCAGTTCTTC. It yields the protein CASSYPGLANEQFF.